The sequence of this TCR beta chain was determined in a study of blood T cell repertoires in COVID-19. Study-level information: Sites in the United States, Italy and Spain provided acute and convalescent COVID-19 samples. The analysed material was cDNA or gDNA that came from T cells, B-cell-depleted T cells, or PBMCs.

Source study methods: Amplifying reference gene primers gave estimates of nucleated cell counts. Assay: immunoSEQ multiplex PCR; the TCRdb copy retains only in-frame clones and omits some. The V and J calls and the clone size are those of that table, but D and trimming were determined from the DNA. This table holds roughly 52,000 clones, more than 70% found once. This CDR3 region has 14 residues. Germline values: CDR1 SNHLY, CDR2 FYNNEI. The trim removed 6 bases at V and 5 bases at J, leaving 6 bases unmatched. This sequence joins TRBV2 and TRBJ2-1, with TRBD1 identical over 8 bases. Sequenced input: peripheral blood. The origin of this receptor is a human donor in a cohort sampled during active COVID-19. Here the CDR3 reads CASRQDRANNEQFF. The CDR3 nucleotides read TGTGCCAGCAGGCAGGACAGGGCCAACAATGAGCAGTTCTTC.